The next 28 T cell receptor beta chains were all read from a single sample in a study of type 1 regulatory T cells. No antigen is known for these receptors. TCRdb ran MiXCR on the reads and lists one entry per CDR3 protein. The data show about 62,000 distinct CDR3 sequences, 62% seen once. Sample: cultured non-Tr1 T cells, either the whole culture or a sorted T cell fraction (not recorded which). Receptor source: a human donor in good health.

The gene calls are TRBV6-1 and TRBJ2-7, with D possibly matching TRBD1 (5 bases). Germline V gives CDR1 MNHNS, CDR2 SASEGT. The CDR3 consists of 14 residues. V dropped 0 bases and J dropped 4 bases, with 10 bases sitting between them. The CDR3 nucleotides are TGTGCCAGCAGTGAAGCTCACAGGCAGTACGAGCAGTACTTC. The encoded protein is CASSEAHRQYEQYF.

This clonotype was detected a few times. The rearrangement links TRBV28 to TRBJ1-1, with no clear D. The CDR3 loop spans 14 amino acids. CDR1 and CDR2 (germline): MDHEN, SYDVKM. V shed 6 bases and J shed 2 bases, with 13 bases lying between them. The CDR3 region is CASSPSTRNTEAFF. The CDR3 region has the DNA TGTGCCAGCAGCCCATCGACACGAAACACTGAAGCTTTCTTT.

The table lists this clonotype with a few counts. The rearrangement joins TRBV7-2 to TRBJ2-4; 8 bases map to TRBD2. The V and J ends lost 4 bases and 3 bases, in that order; junction bases with no gene match: 11. This CDR3 spans 17 amino acids. Germline-derived CDR1 and CDR2 are SGHTA and FQGNSA. The CDR3, as DNA: TGTGCCAGCAGCTCAGGCGGGGGGACGGGGGTCAAAAACATTCAGTACTTC. This translates into CASSSGGGTGVKNIQYF.

This clonotype has only one observation. The chain uses TRBV5-6 and TRBJ1-3; D ambiguous. CDR1 SGHDT and CDR2 YYEEEE come from the germline V gene. The CDR3 consists of 13 residues. Trimming removed 2 bases at V and 0 bases at J, with 3 bases between. The CDR3 nucleotides read TGTGCCAGCAGCTTCGACTCTGGAAACACCATATATTTT. This codes for CASSFDSGNTIYF.

The chain has TRBV5-5 and TRBJ1-2; D not resolved. The V gene lost 1 base and the J gene lost 1 base, with 11 bases spanning the gap. The length of the CDR3 is 15 residues. Looked up from germline, CDR1 is SGHKS and CDR2 is YYEKEE (reference sequence). The CDR3 DNA reads TGTGCCAGCAGCTTGTCAGGCAAGAGTAACTATGGCTACACCTTC. Translation gives CASSLSGKSNYGYTF.

This clonotype appeared once. The chain joins TRBV12-3 or TRBV12-4 to TRBJ2-1, with 9 positions matching TRBD1. The V segment lost 5 bases and the J segment 2 bases; nucleotides outside the gene matches: 4. The CDR3 is 15 amino acids. The CDR3 coding sequence is TGTGCCAGCAGTCCCGGACAGGGGACCTACAATGAGCAGTTCTTC. Translation gives CASSPGQGTYNEQFF.

This clonotype was seen more than once but under ten times. This chain uses TRBV7-2 with TRBJ1-1; D perhaps matches TRBD1 (5 bases). This CDR3 has 13 amino acids. Germline CDR1 reads SGHTA; CDR2 reads FQGNSA. Trimming stripped 3 bases from V and 7 bases from J, with 12 bases between. CDR3 sequence reads: CASSLNRIIEAFF. The CDR3 DNA sequence: TGTGCCAGCAGCTTGAACAGGATCATTGAAGCTTTCTTT.

CDR3 sequence (DNA): TGTGCCAGCAGCTCCCTAGGGGGCGGGGCTGTCCACGAGCAGTACTTC. Protein: CASSSLGGGAVHEQYF. This rearrangement joins TRBV7-9 to TRBJ2-7, with a weak D call TRBD1 (7 bases). The V end lost 4 bases, the J end lost 5 bases, and 21 bases lay between the germline ends. Germline CDR1 is SEHNR and CDR2 is FQNEAQ (reference sequence). The CDR3 has 16 amino acids.

There are a few counts of this clonotype. The CDR3 region has the DNA TGCAGTGCCCACTTAGGTCCCACAGATACGCAGTATTTT. It yields the protein CSAHLGPTDTQYF. The J gene is TRBJ2-3, the V gene TRBV20-1, with D hard to call. The ends were cut back, 6 bases at V and 2 bases at J, with 12 bases in the middle. The CDR3 loop spans 13 amino acids. Germline V gene sequence: CDR1 DFQATT, CDR2 SNEGSKA (reference sequence).

This clonotype has just one count. This rearrangement joins TRBV20-1 to TRBJ2-1; 8 bases align to TRBD1. Germline CDR1 and CDR2: DFQATT and SNEGSKA (reference sequence). The CDR3 loop spans 15 amino acids. V gave up 2 bases and J gave up 4 bases; unmatched junction bases: 7. The CDR3 spells CSARPSQGGYNEQFF. CDR3 coding DNA: TGCAGTGCTAGACCTTCACAGGGGGGATACAATGAGCAGTTCTTC.

This sequence joins TRBV7-2 and TRBJ2-5; tentatively, D is TRBD2 (6 bases). Germline V lookup: CDR1 SGHTA, CDR2 FQGNSA. This CDR3 contains 14 residues. Trimming stripped 5 bases from V and 5 bases from J, with 15 bases between. CDR3 region: CASSRRTREETQYF. The CDR3 DNA follows: TGTGCCAGCAGCCGCCGGACCCGGGAGGAGACCCAGTACTTC.

The rearrangement uses TRBV6-1 and TRBJ2-7; 9 bases match TRBD2. V shed 7 bases and J 0 bases; nucleotides not matched to a gene: 7. CDR3 length equals 15 residues. Germline CDR1 is MNHNS and CDR2 is SASEGT. Written as DNA, the CDR3 is TGTGCCAGCACCCCCGGGACTAGCATCTCCTACGAGCAGTACTTC. Its translation: CASTPGTSISYEQYF.

The chain links TRBV28 to TRBJ1-5; 8 bases line up with TRBD1. V was pared by 3 bases and J by 1 base, with 2 bases of the junction left unmatched. Germline lookup yields CDR1 MDHEN and CDR2 SYDVKM. The CDR3 runs 15 residues. The CDR3 loop reads CASSLGQVSNQPQHF. The CDR3 bases are TGTGCCAGCAGTTTGGGACAGGTGAGCAATCAGCCCCAGCATTTT.

This clonotype appeared a few times. The chain combines TRBV30 with TRBJ2-3; D possibly corresponds to TRBD2 (7 bases). The germline gives CDR1 GTSNPN, CDR2 SVGIG (reference sequence). V was cut by 0 bases and J by 8 bases, with 12 bases left in between. The CDR3 covers 13 residues. CDR3 coding DNA: TGTGCCTGGAGTGTCTGGGGAGGGGGTACGCAGTATTTT. Translation: CAWSVWGGGTQYF.

The V and J genes are TRBV9 and TRBJ1-3; D is possibly TRBD1 (5 bases). The CDR3 spans 15 residues. The V gene lost 0 bases and the J gene lost 0 bases, with 7 bases spanning the gap. Germline V CDR1 and CDR2: SGDLS, YYNGEE. The CDR3 spells CASSVDGHSGNTIYF. Here the CDR3 DNA reads TGTGCCAGCAGCGTAGACGGACACTCTGGAAACACCATATATTTT.

This clonotype was detected once. The rearrangement links TRBV5-1 to TRBJ2-1; TRBD2 matches at 8 bases. V gave up 2 bases and J gave up 5 bases; unmatched junction bases: 6. The CDR3 contains 15 residues. The germline V gene encodes CDR1 SGHRS and CDR2 YFSETQ. CDR3 protein: CASSFGLAGHNEQFF. CDR3 bases: TGCGCCAGCAGCTTCGGGCTAGCGGGCCACAATGAGCAGTTCTTC. The full variable domain, in which reference TRBV5-1 and TRBJ2-1 provide the parts outside the CDR3, is KAGVTQTPRYLIKTRGQQVTLSCSPISGHRSVSWYQQTPGQGLQFLFEYFSETQRNKGNFPGRFSGRQFSNSRSEMNVSTLELGDSALYLCASSFGLAGHNEQFFGPGTRLTVL.

V is TRBV3-1 and J is TRBJ2-3, with D hard to call. V was pared by 4 bases and J by 3 bases, with 8 bases between. The CDR3 is made up of 13 amino acids. Germline CDR1 LGHDT, CDR2 YNNKEL (reference sequence). CDR3 in DNA: TGTGCCAGCAGCCTCCGTAGGACAGATACGCAGTATTTT. The encoded protein is CASSLRRTDTQYF.

The chain has TRBV7-2 and TRBJ1-4; weak D call: TRBD1 (6 bases). The germline CDR1 and CDR2 sequences are SGHTA and FQGNSA. CDR3 size: 14 residues. The ends were cut back, 4 bases at V and 7 bases at J, with 13 bases in the middle. The CDR3: CASSSTGLLEKLFF. The DNA of the CDR3 is TGTGCCAGCAGCTCCACAGGGTTACTTGAAAAACTGTTTTTT. The full variable domain, completed using reference TRBV7-2 and TRBJ1-4, is GAGVSQSPSNKVTEKGKDVELRCDPISGHTALYWYRQSLGQGLEFLIYFQGNSAPDKSGLPSDRFSAERTGGSVSTLTIQRTQQEDSAVYLCASSSTGLLEKLFFGSGTQLSVL.

This chain uses TRBV6-1 with TRBJ1-5; D unresolved. Trimming left V 7 bases short and J 2 bases short, with 15 bases between. The CDR3 sequence is 15 residues long. CDR1 is MNHNS, CDR2 SASEGT, per germline. CDR3 nucleotides: TGTGCCAGCACACCAAGGCCAGGTGGCAATCAGCCCCAGCATTTT. Translating it yields CASTPRPGGNQPQHF.

The rearrangement joins TRBV5-1 to TRBJ2-3; D ambiguous. Looked up from germline, CDR1 is SGHRS and CDR2 is YFSETQ. V lost 7 bases to trimming and J lost 3 bases, with 21 bases between them. The CDR3 runs 16 residues. The CDR3 is CASYDRPPGATDTQYF. The CDR3 bases are TGCGCCAGCTACGATCGCCCCCCAGGTGCAACAGATACGCAGTATTTT.

The rearrangement uses TRBV7-6 and TRBJ1-1; D is perhaps TRBD1 (6 bases). Trimming took off 1 base at V and 6 bases at J, with 12 bases between the two ends. In germline, CDR1 is SGHVS, CDR2 FNYEAQ. CDR3 length: 14 amino acids. This CDR3 is CASSLEERGPEAFF. CDR3 DNA: TGTGCCAGCAGCTTAGAGGAGCGGGGGCCTGAAGCTTTCTTT.

This chain connects TRBV20-1 to TRBJ2-3; D gene uncertain. The germline gives CDR1 DFQATT, CDR2 SNEGSKA (reference sequence). This CDR3 has 14 amino acids. V was clipped by 5 bases and J by 4 bases, with 16 bases between them. CDR3 sequence: CSAPLDVGADTQYF. The CDR3 nucleotides are TGCAGTGCTCCCCTAGATGTAGGCGCAGATACGCAGTATTTT.

The genes are TRBV5-1 and TRBJ2-4; the D gene is possibly TRBD2 (5 bases). This CDR3 is 16 amino acids long. V lost 4 bases and J lost 1, with 15 bases in between. CDR1 and CDR2 from the germline V gene are SGHRS and YFSETQ. CDR3 protein: CASSAAPPGAKNIQYF. The DNA of the CDR3 is TGCGCCAGCAGCGCCGCTCCTCCGGGGGCCAAAAACATTCAGTACTTC.

This clonotype was detected once. The chain has TRBV19 and TRBJ2-6, with TRBD1 matching 8 bases. Germline V gene lookup returns CDR1 LNHDA and CDR2 SQIVND (reference sequence). Trimming at V came to 5 bases and at J to 1 base, leaving 16 bases not matched to a gene. This CDR3 is 20 amino acids long. The CDR3 sequence is CASSPKTPGQGSSGANVLTF. The DNA of the CDR3 is TGTGCCAGTAGTCCGAAAACCCCCGGACAGGGATCATCTGGGGCCAACGTCCTGACTTTC.

V is TRBV28 and J is TRBJ1-1; unclear D gene. Trimming cost V 4 bases and J 0 bases, with 3 bases left between them. This CDR3 is built from 12 residues. The germline V gene encodes CDR1 MDHEN and CDR2 SYDVKM. The CDR3 sequence: CASSSMNTEAFF. The DNA for the CDR3 is TGTGCCAGCAGTTCTATGAACACTGAAGCTTTCTTT.

The rearrangement uses TRBV3-1 and TRBJ2-2; TRBD1 might be the D (5 bases). Germline CDR1 reads LGHDT; CDR2 reads YNNKEL (reference sequence). V lost 1 base, J lost 9 bases, and 9 bases lay in between. CDR3 length: 13 residues. Here the CDR3 reads CASSQGTGRELFF. In nucleotides, the CDR3 is TGTGCCAGCAGCCAAGGTACAGGAAGGGAGCTGTTTTTT. The full variable domain, its missing parts supplied by reference TRBV3-1 and TRBJ2-2, is DTAVSQTPKYLVTQMGNDKSIKCEQNLGHDTMYWYKQDSKKFLKIMFSYNNKELIINETVPNRFSPKSPDKAHLNLHINSLELGDSAVYFCASSQGTGRELFFGEGSRLTVL.

In its sample, this clonotype was seen once. V gene TRBV20-1 combines with J gene TRBJ2-7, with 8 bases that match TRBD2. With 5 bases clipped from V and 5 bases from J, the junction kept 5 bases outside the gene matches. This CDR3 region has 12 residues. CDR1 is DFQATT, CDR2 SNEGSKA, per germline (reference sequence). This CDR3 is CSAGGGSDEQYF. The CDR3 bases are TGCAGTGCTGGCGGGGGGTCCGACGAGCAGTACTTC.

The V and J genes are TRBV25-1 and TRBJ2-3; 9 bases agree with TRBD2. This CDR3 is 15 amino acids long. Trimming cost V 4 bases and J 0 bases; bases outside gene matches: 2. Germline V gene data show CDR1 as MGHDK and CDR2 as SYGVNS. CDR3 nucleotide sequence: TGTGCCAGCAGTGGGCTAGCGGGGAGCACAGATACGCAGTATTTT. This sequence encodes CASSGLAGSTDTQYF.